Sequencing of this T cell receptor (beta chain) was carried out in a study of identical twins. The study's findings and limits: For cord blood, abundant beta clonotypes had fewer insertions, unlike memory repertoires, which showed none. Weaker excess twin sharing was seen among beta out-of-frame sequences.

Details on this clonotype: Its antigen is undetermined.

Unique molecular identifiers were in the cDNA, with template-switch universal primer binding. TCRdb reanalysed the 5' RACE reads using MiXCR and keeps one entry per CDR3 protein. The sample holds about 900,000 distinct CDR3 sequences; about 12% are singletons and the top ten take 1.5% to 2%. The CDR3 contains 15 residues. Germline V gene lookup returns CDR1 SGHDT and CDR2 YYEEEE. V dropped 4 bases and J dropped 3; count of bases not matched to a gene: 9. Donors were all healthy Caucasians. These data also featured in a second study, about yellow fever vaccine responses in identical twins.

The source is a young woman in good health. The J gene is TRBJ2-5, the V gene TRBV5-6, with TRBD1 matching over 7 bases. The specimen sequenced was PBMCs. As DNA, the CDR3 is TGTGCCAGCAGCCCAGGGGGAGTACCTAAAGAGACCCAGTACTTC. Its translation: CASSPGGVPKETQYF. The full variable domain, its missing parts supplied by reference TRBV5-6 and TRBJ2-5, is DAGVTQSPTHLIKTRGQQVTLRCSPKSGHDTVSWYQQALGQGPQFIFQYYEEEERQRGNFPDRFSGHQFPNYSSELNVNALLLGDSALYLCASSPGGVPKETQYFGPGTRLLVL.